The clone carrying this T cell receptor beta chain has just a few counts. Its antigen is as yet unknown. This CDR3 spans 14 amino acids. The J segment lost 8 bases and the V segment lost 6 bases, leaving 8 bases of the junction unmatched. The germline gives CDR1 MNHNY, CDR2 SVGAGI (reference sequence). The data derive from a study of cytomegalovirus exposure and HLA in healthy donors. Vbeta (60) and Jbeta (13) primers were used in the PCR. Here immunoSEQ multiplex PCR was the method, and the copy in TCRdb shows in-frame clones only, minus some. The sample holds about 180,000 clones, 70% to 80% seen once. Study observations and caveats: TCR beta chains associated with HLA were, in a later analysis, more clonally expanded than equally common others. Reports credit the classifier with highly specific, highly sensitive diagnosis of cytomegalovirus status. In a later analysis, more than 15,000 TCR beta sequences were associated with HLA alleles at 0.05 false discovery rate.

This TCR was sampled from a man aged 18 to 29 in good health and CMV-seronegative. The sample was PBMCs. The chain uses TRBV6-6 and TRBJ1-2, with 11 bases that match TRBD1. CDR3 sequence (DNA): TGTGCCAGCAGACAGGACAGGGGGCTACACGGCTACACCTTC. Its protein is CASRQDRGLHGYTF.